The clone carrying this TCR beta chain was seen repeatedly, ten times or more. The antigen remains undetermined. This specimen belongs to a study of identical twins' blood T cells. Across the study: Around twelve libraries, six alpha and six beta, gave around 48 million reads.

CDR1 is SGDLS and CDR2 is YYNGEE in the germline V gene. The CDR3 has 13 amino acids. Trimming took 3 bases from V and 3 from J, leaving 8 bases between them. Whole-study findings and limits: Abundant TCRbeta CDR3s overlapped more between twins than with unrelated donors. Shared CDR3 clonotype counts between two donors mainly tracked the product of their cloneset sizes, twins included.

TCR cDNA libraries came from RNA via a modified published protocol. TCRdb processed the 5' RACE reads anew with MiXCR; each CDR3 protein has one entry. The sample has 350,000 to 400,000 distinct CDR3 sequences, over 25% seen once. This receptor was obtained from a woman between 18 and 55 years old in good health. The sequenced material came from PBMCs. The chain carries TRBV9 and TRBJ2-3; D is possibly TRBD1 (5 bases). CDR3 in amino acids: CASSASGTDTQYF. CDR3 nucleotides: TGTGCCAGCAGCGCCTCAGGGACAGATACGCAGTATTTT.